The 31 T cell receptor beta chains presented below share a single source sample, sequenced in a study of blood T cells in healthy people across ages. The use of a sample-barcoded 5' primer and a J-beta primer mix characterized a second PCR of roughly 6 to 11 cycles. Each CDR3 protein gets one entry after TCRdb re-called the 5' RACE reads with MiXCR. The repertoire holds approximately 1,700,000 distinct CDR3 sequences, with around 40% as singletons. The sample was blood. The receptors stem from a human donor in good health.

This chain connects TRBV5-6 to TRBJ2-7; 11 nucleotides align to TRBD1. Germline V gene data show CDR1 as SGHDT and CDR2 as YYEEEE. This CDR3 spans 15 amino acids. V was pared by 6 bases and J by 2 bases, with 7 bases of the junction left unmatched. The CDR3 coding sequence is TGTGCCAGCATCCCCTTGGGACAGGGGGCCTACGAGCAGTACTTC. As protein: CASIPLGQGAYEQYF. Drawing the rest from reference TRBV5-6 and TRBJ2-7, the complete variable domain is DAGVTQSPTHLIKTRGQQVTLRCSPKSGHDTVSWYQQALGQGPQFIFQYYEEEERQRGNFPDRFSGHQFPNYSSELNVNALLLGDSALYLCASIPLGQGAYEQYFGPGTRLTVT.

The chain employs TRBV4-2 and TRBJ1-6; weak D call: TRBD1 (5 bases). Germline values: CDR1 LGHNA, CDR2 YNFKEQ. The CDR3 length is 14 residues. The V gene lost 0 bases and the J gene lost 9 bases, with 9 bases spanning the gap. CDR3 amino acids: CASSQDRRGSPLHF. The CDR3 DNA is TGTGCCAGCAGCCAAGATCGGAGGGGTTCACCCCTCCACTTT.

The CDR3 here is CASSRDRESHEQYF. CDR3 DNA sequence: TGTGCCAGCAGCCGGGACAGGGAGTCCCACGAGCAGTACTTC. The V and J genes are TRBV7-9 and TRBJ2-4; TRBD1 aligns across 9 bases. TRBJ2-7 explains the end of the DNA better; the J call may be wrong. The CDR3 is made up of 14 amino acids. Germline lookup yields CDR1 SEHNR and CDR2 FQNEAQ (reference sequence).

The chain has TRBV4-1 and TRBJ1-6, with 11 bases matching TRBD1. Germline loops: CDR1 MGHRA, CDR2 YSYEKL. The CDR3 contains 15 residues. V was pared by 3 bases and J by 9 bases, with 4 bases of the junction left unmatched. The CDR3 loop reads CASSQDRGQGSPLHF. DNA of the CDR3: TGCGCCAGCAGCCAGGACAGGGGGCAAGGTTCACCCCTCCACTTT.

This clonotype came up many times. This rearrangement joins TRBV12-3 or TRBV12-4 to TRBJ2-5, with TRBD1 as a possible D gene (5 bases). The ends were cut back, 3 bases at V and 4 bases at J, with 9 bases in the middle. CDR3 length equals 13 residues. The CDR3 region has the DNA TGTGCCAGCAGTTTTAGGCAGGGAGAGACCCAGTACTTC. Protein: CASSFRQGETQYF.

There are many counts of this clonotype. V gene TRBV28 combines with J gene TRBJ2-7, with D unresolved. This CDR3 is 11 amino acids long. V was cut by 2 bases and J by 7 bases, with 6 bases left in between. The germline gives CDR1 MDHEN, CDR2 SYDVKM. CDR3 in DNA: TGTGCCAGCAGTTTAAGAAGAGAGCAGTACTTC. It yields the protein CASSLRREQYF.

This clonotype appeared a few times. The CDR3 region is CASSFAVVSSYGYTF. As DNA, the CDR3 is TGTGCCAGCAGTTTCGCGGTGGTCAGCTCCTATGGCTACACCTTC. This chain joins TRBV12-3 or TRBV12-4 and TRBJ1-2; D not certain. CDR3 size: 15 residues. Trimming shortened V by 3 bases and J by 4 bases, and 15 bases separated the two germline ends.

DNA for the CDR3: TGTGCCACCAGTGATTCTCGTCTCGCCGAGCAGTACTTC. Encoded protein: CATSDSRLAEQYF. The rearrangement uses TRBV24-1 and TRBJ2-7; D not resolved. V lost 2 bases, J lost 6 bases, and 10 bases lay in between. Germline V gene sequence: CDR1 KGHDR, CDR2 SFDVKD. The CDR3 length is 13 residues.

The chain recombines TRBV20-1 with TRBJ1-2, with a possible D match to TRBD1 (6 bases). The length of the CDR3 is 11 residues. V lost 4 bases, J lost 8 bases, and 11 bases lay in between. CDR1 is DFQATT and CDR2 is SNEGSKA in the germline V gene (reference sequence). CDR3 loop: CSAKGRGGYTF. Written as DNA, the CDR3 is TGCAGTGCTAAGGGTAGGGGGGGCTACACCTTC.

The CDR3 region is CASSQQAGKNTEAFF. The CDR3 bases are TGCGCCAGCAGCCAACAGGCAGGGAAAAACACTGAAGCTTTCTTT. The chain links TRBV4-3 to TRBJ1-1; D is perhaps TRBD1 (5 bases). Trimming took off 2 bases at V and 2 bases at J, with 12 bases between the two ends. The CDR3 has 15 residues. Germline V gives CDR1 LGHNA, CDR2 YSLEER.

This clonotype was counted many times. The chain employs TRBV7-2 and TRBJ2-7; a possible D gene is TRBD1 (6 bases). This CDR3 has 16 amino acids. V gave up 6 bases and J gave up 0 bases, with 18 bases separating them. Germline V gene lookup returns CDR1 SGHTA and CDR2 FQGNSA. For the CDR3, the DNA is TGTGCCAGCAGTTTTGCAGGGGCCGATCCCTCCTACGAGCAGTACTTC. The encoded protein is CASSFAGADPSYEQYF.

V is TRBV27 and J is TRBJ1-2; the D gene is possibly TRBD1 (5 bases). The CDR3 is 16 residues long. V lost 5 bases to trimming and J lost 4 bases, with 20 bases between them. CDR1 and CDR2 (germline): MNHEY, SMNVEV (reference sequence). DNA of the CDR3: TGTGCCAGCAGTCTGGACGGGCGGGGACCTCTCTATGGCTACACCTTC. This codes for CASSLDGRGPLYGYTF.

A word on this clonotype: At one end the junction does not follow the germline gene, possibly because of a read error. This rearrangement joins TRBV4-2 to TRBJ2-1; D is undetermined. The germline V gene encodes CDR1 LGHNA and CDR2 YNFKEQ. This CDR3 comprises 11 residues. CDR3 amino acids: CAGSDGNEQFF. CDR3 nucleotides: TGTGCCGGCAGCGACGGTAATGAGCAGTTCTTC.

The chain links TRBV4-2 to TRBJ2-5, with TRBD2 identical over 8 bases. Germline V gene lookup returns CDR1 LGHNA and CDR2 YNFKEQ. CDR3 length: 15 residues. The V segment lost 0 bases and the J segment 5 bases; nucleotides outside the gene matches: 5. Here the CDR3 reads CASSQDAGGSETQYF. CDR3 in DNA: TGTGCCAGCAGCCAAGATGCGGGGGGCTCGGAGACCCAGTACTTC.

This clonotype was picked up many times. This rearrangement joins TRBV29-1 to TRBJ2-3; D gene ambiguous. CDR3 length: 14 amino acids. Trimming removed 1 base at V and 2 bases at J, with 10 bases between. In germline, CDR1 is SQVTM, CDR2 ANQGSEA. The CDR3 reads CSVEGGRITDTQYF. In nucleotides, the CDR3 is TGCAGCGTTGAAGGTGGACGGATCACAGATACGCAGTATTTT.

The chain links TRBV20-1 to TRBJ1-5, with D uncertain. The CDR3 is made up of 12 amino acids. Germline V gene lookup returns CDR1 DFQATT and CDR2 SNEGSKA (reference sequence). The germline V and J ends were trimmed by 3 bases and 7 bases, with 10 bases remaining between them. CDR3 in DNA: TGCAGTGCTAGCGGCAGCGAGCAGCCCCAGCATTTT. As protein: CSASGSEQPQHF.

The chain carries TRBV14 and TRBJ2-7; no reliable D call. Germline V CDR1 and CDR2: SGHDN, FVKESK. V lost 2 bases to trimming and J lost 3 bases, with 8 bases between them. This CDR3 has 13 residues. This CDR3 reads CASSQFPIYEQYF. The CDR3 bases are TGTGCCAGCAGCCAATTCCCTATCTACGAGCAGTACTTC.

Only a few counts were recorded for this clonotype. The V and J genes are TRBV11-2 and TRBJ2-1; TRBD1 is a possible D gene (6 bases). V lost 1 base and J 10 bases, leaving 26 bases between the germline ends. CDR1 is SGHAT, CDR2 FQNNGV, per germline. This CDR3 region has 18 residues. CDR3 loop: CASSLVAGVTTYSTEQFF. DNA for the CDR3: TGTGCCAGCAGCTTAGTGGCAGGGGTTACTACATACAGCACCGAGCAGTTCTTC. The complete variable domain, with remaining parts taken from reference TRBV11-2 and TRBJ2-1, reads EAGVAQSPRYKIIEKRQSVAFWCNPISGHATLYWYQQILGQGPKLLIQFQNNGVVDDSQLPKDRFSAERLKGVDSTLKIQPAKLEDSAVYLCASSLVAGVTTYSTEQFFGPGTRLTVL.

This rearrangement joins TRBV7-8 to TRBJ2-7; no definite D call. V lost 5 bases, J lost 1 base, and 12 bases lay in between. Germline CDR1 is SGHVS and CDR2 is FQNEAQ. The CDR3 is 14 residues long. In DNA, the CDR3 is TGTGCCAGCAGCCTCCGGTCCGAATCCTACGAGCAGTACTTC. Its translation is CASSLRSESYEQYF.

This clonotype was counted a few times. The chain links TRBV20-1 to TRBJ2-7; 9 bases fit TRBD2. V was clipped by 3 bases and J by 0 bases; unmatched bases: 6. Germline CDR1 is DFQATT and CDR2 is SNEGSKA (reference sequence). The CDR3 runs to 15 residues. The chain's CDR3 is CSASPLAGISYEQYF. Here the CDR3 DNA reads TGCAGTGCTAGCCCTCTAGCGGGGATCTCCTACGAGCAGTACTTC.

The chain has TRBV7-2 and TRBJ1-2, with D maybe TRBD1 (5 bases). CDR1 is SGHTA, CDR2 FQGNSA, per germline. The CDR3 is 16 amino acids. Trimming took off 0 bases at V and 5 bases at J, with 16 bases between the two ends. The CDR3 sequence: CASSLATGRVEYGYTF. The CDR3 DNA reads TGTGCCAGCAGCTTAGCTACGGGCAGGGTAGAGTATGGCTACACCTTC. Based on the CDR3 plus reference TRBV7-2 and TRBJ1-2, the full variable domain is GAGVSQSPSNKVTEKGKDVELRCDPISGHTALYWYRQSLGQGLEFLIYFQGNSAPDKSGLPSDRFSAERTGGSVSTLTIQRTQQEDSAVYLCASSLATGRVEYGYTFGSGTRLTVV.

This clonotype was recorded a few times. The chain combines TRBV25-1 with TRBJ2-3; D call uncertain. There are 13 residues in the CDR3. Per germline, CDR1 MGHDK and CDR2 SYGVNS. The V end lost 4 bases, the J end lost 2 bases, and 7 bases lay between the germline ends. The CDR3 DNA reads as TGTGCCAGCAGTGCCGAGAACACAGATACGCAGTATTTT. It codes for CASSAENTDTQYF.

This clonotype was observed a few times. The chain has TRBV7-9 and TRBJ2-5; D possibly uses TRBD1 or TRBD2 (5 bases each). This CDR3 has 14 residues. The V gene's germline CDR1 is SEHNR and CDR2 FQNEAQ (reference sequence). V was pared by 5 bases and J by 3 bases, with 13 bases between. The CDR3 nucleotides are TGTGCCAGCAGCATGTGGGACCAAGAAGAGACCCAGTACTTC. Its protein product is CASSMWDQEETQYF.

At least ten counts were recorded for this clonotype. The gene calls are TRBV7-2 and TRBJ2-6, with D uncertain. Germline V lookup: CDR1 SGHTA, CDR2 FQGNSA. Between the trimmed V and J ends, which lost 2 bases and 4 bases, there was a span of 6 bases. The CDR3 contains 14 residues. CDR3 region: CASSLRTGANVLTF. The CDR3 DNA is TGTGCCAGCAGCTTAAGAACAGGGGCCAACGTCCTGACTTTC.

The chain has TRBV28 and TRBJ1-1, with D unclear. The CDR3 is 12 residues long. Germline V gene data show CDR1 as MDHEN and CDR2 as SYDVKM. Trimming took 7 bases from V and 4 from J, leaving 10 bases between them. In DNA, the CDR3 is TGTGCCAGCAATCCCCACAGCACTGAAGCTTTCTTT. Translating it yields CASNPHSTEAFF.

The rearrangement joins TRBV7-8 to TRBJ2-7; TRBD1 matches 7 bases. The V gene's germline CDR1 is SGHVS and CDR2 FQNEAQ. This CDR3 is 16 amino acids long. J was trimmed by 2 bases and V by 1 base; bases with no gene match: 8. CDR3 in DNA: TGTGCCAGCAGCTTAGGAGTAGGGGGCCGAACCTACGAGCAGTACTTC. This encodes CASSLGVGGRTYEQYF.

This clonotype was seen many times. In nucleotides, the CDR3 is TGCAGCGCCGGGACAGGGGTATCCTATGGCTACACCTTC. Translating it yields CSAGTGVSYGYTF. The gene calls are TRBV29-1 and TRBJ1-2; 10 bases fit TRBD1. V lost 7 bases and J lost 4; bases outside the gene matches: 6. Germline V gives CDR1 SQVTM, CDR2 ANQGSEA. This CDR3 is 13 amino acids long.

The genes are TRBV7-9 and TRBJ2-5, with 8 nucleotides matching TRBD1. The CDR3 extends over 17 amino acids. The J segment lost 2 bases and the V segment lost 4 bases, leaving 12 bases of the junction unmatched. Germline V gives CDR1 SEHNR, CDR2 FQNEAQ (reference sequence). CDR3 sequence reads: CASSSRTGRGGQETQYF. The DNA for the CDR3 is TGTGCCAGCAGCTCCCGGACAGGGCGGGGTGGACAAGAGACCCAGTACTTC.

This clonotype came up a few times. This chain joins TRBV25-1 and TRBJ1-6, with a weak D call TRBD1 (5 bases). The CDR3 length is 16 residues. The germline CDR1 and CDR2 sequences are MGHDK and SYGVNS. V lost 1 base and J lost 10, with 17 bases in between. CDR3 sequence: CASSEWGSGFGSPLHF. Here the CDR3 DNA reads TGTGCCAGCAGTGAATGGGGGTCTGGGTTCGGGTCACCCCTCCACTTT.

The chain employs TRBV12-3 or TRBV12-4 and TRBJ1-1; weak D call: TRBD1 (5 bases). CDR3 size: 14 residues. V was cut by 8 bases and J by 1 base, with 14 bases left in between. The DNA of the CDR3 is TGTGCCAGCGCCGCCGGGGGGGGGAACACTGAAGCTTTCTTT. Protein product: CASAAGGGNTEAFF.

This chain connects TRBV4-1 to TRBJ2-2; tentatively, D is TRBD1 (5 bases). The CDR3 runs 14 residues. The ends were cut back, 6 bases at V and 1 base at J, with 9 bases in the middle. Germline V gene sequence: CDR1 MGHRA, CDR2 YSYEKL. The CDR3 reads CASRYTGNTGELFF. The DNA for the CDR3 is TGCGCCAGCAGATACACAGGGAACACCGGGGAGCTGTTTTTT.